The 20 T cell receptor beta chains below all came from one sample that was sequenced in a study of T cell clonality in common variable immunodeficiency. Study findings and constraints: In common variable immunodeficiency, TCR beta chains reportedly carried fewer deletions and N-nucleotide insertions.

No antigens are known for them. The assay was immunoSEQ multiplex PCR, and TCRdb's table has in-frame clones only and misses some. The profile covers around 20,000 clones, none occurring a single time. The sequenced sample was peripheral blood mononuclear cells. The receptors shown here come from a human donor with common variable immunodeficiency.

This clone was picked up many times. The CDR3 bases that were read are TGTGCCAGCCATCTGTCGGGTAACAATGAAAAA. Protein sequence: CASHLSGNNEK. The complete CDR3 protein is CASHLSGNNEKLFF. V is TRBV18 and J is TRBJ1-4; no definite D call. The read terminates 3 residues ahead of where the CDR3 ends, so the germline J gene completes it. This CDR3 spans 14 amino acids. Trimming left V 8 bases short and J 5 bases short, with 15 bases between. The germline V gene encodes CDR1 KGHSH and CDR2 LQKENI.

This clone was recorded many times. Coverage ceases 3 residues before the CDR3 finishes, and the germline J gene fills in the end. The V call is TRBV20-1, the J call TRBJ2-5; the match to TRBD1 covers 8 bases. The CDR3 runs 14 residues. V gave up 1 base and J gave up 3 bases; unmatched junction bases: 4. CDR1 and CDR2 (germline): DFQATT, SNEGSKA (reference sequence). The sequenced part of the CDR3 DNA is TGCAGTGCTAGAGGGGAGACAGGGGAAGAGACC. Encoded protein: CSARGETGEET. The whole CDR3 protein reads CSARGETGEETQYF.

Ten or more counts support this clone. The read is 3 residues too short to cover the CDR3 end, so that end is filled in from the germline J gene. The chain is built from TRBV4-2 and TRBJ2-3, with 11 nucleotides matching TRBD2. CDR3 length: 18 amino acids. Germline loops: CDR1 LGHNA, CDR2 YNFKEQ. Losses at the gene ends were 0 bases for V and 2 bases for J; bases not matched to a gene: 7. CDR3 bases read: TGTGCCAGCAGCCAAGAAACTAGCGGGGGACGCATCACAGATACG. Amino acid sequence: CASSQETSGGRITDT. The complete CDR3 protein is CASSQETSGGRITDTQYF.

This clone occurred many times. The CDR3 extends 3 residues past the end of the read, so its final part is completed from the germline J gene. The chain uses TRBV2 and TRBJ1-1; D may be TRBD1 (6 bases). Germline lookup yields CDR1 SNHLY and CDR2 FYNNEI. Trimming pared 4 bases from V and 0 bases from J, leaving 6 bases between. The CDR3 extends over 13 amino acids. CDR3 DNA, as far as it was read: TGTGCCAGCAGTGGACAGGTGAACACTGAA. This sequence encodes CASSGQVNTE. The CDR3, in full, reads CASSGQVNTEAFF. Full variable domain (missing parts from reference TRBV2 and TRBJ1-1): EPEVTQTPSHQVTQMGQEVILRCVPISNHLYFYWYRQILGQKVEFLVSFYNNEISEKSEIFDDQFSVERPDGSNFTLKIRSTKLEDSAMYFCASSGQVNTEAFFGQGTRLTVV.

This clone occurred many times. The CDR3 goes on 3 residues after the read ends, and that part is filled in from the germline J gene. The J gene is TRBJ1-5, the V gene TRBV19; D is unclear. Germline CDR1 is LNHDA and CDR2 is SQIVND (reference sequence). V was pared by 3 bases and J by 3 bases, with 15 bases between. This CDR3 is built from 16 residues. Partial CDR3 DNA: TGTGCCAGTAGTATCGGGTGGACTCCTAACAATCAGCCC. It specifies CASSIGWTPNNQP. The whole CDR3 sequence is CASSIGWTPNNQPQHF.

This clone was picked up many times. This chain's CDR3 is CSARSGQTINEKLFF. Partial CDR3 DNA: TGCAGTGCTAGGTCAGGACAGACCATTAATGAAAAA. The genes are TRBV20-1 and TRBJ1-4, with D possibly being TRBD1 (6 bases). The CDR3 goes on 3 residues after the read ends, and that part is filled in from the germline J gene. CDR3 length equals 15 residues. V shed 3 bases and J shed 4 bases, with 15 bases lying between them. Germline loops: CDR1 DFQATT, CDR2 SNEGSKA (reference sequence).

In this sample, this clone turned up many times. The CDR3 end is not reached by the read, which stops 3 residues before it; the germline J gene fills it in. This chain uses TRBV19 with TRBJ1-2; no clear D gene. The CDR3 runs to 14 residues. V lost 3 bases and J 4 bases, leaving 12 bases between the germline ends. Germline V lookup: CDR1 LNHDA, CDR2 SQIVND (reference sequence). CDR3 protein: CASSIEAGSYGYTF. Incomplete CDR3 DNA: TGTGCCAGTAGTATCGAGGCGGGATCCTATGGC.

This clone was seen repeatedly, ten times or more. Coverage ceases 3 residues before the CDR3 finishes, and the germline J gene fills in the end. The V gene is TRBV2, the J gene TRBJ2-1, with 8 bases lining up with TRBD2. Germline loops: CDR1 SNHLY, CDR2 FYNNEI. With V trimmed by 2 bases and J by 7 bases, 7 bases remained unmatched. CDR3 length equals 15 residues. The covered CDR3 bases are TGTGCCAGCAGTGAATTAGCGGGGCGGGGGAATGAG. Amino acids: CASSELAGRGNE. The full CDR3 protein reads CASSELAGRGNEQFF.

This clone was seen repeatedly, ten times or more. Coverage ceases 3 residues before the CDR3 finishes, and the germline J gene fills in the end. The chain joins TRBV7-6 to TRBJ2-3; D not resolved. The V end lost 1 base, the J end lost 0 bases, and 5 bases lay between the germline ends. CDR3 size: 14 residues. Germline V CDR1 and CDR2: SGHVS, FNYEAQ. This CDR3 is CASSLVGSTDTQYF. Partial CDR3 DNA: TGTGCCAGCAGCTTAGTGGGCAGCACAGATACG.

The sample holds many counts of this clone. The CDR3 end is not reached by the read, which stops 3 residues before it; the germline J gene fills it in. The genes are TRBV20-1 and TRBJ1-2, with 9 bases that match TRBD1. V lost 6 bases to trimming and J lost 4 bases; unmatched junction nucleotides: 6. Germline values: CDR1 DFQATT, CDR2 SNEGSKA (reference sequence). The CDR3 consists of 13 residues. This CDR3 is CSAKQGAAYGYTF. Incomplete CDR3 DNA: TGCAGTGCCAAACAGGGGGCGGCCTATGGC.

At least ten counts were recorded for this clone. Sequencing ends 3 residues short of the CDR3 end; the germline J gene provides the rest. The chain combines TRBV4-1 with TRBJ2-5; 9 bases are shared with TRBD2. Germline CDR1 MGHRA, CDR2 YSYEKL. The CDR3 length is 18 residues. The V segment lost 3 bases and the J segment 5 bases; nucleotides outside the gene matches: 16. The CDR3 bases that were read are TGCGCCAGCAGCCATGGCGGTAGCGGGGGTTACGCTGGGGAGACC. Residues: CASSHGGSGGYAGET. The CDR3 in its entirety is CASSHGGSGGYAGETQYF.

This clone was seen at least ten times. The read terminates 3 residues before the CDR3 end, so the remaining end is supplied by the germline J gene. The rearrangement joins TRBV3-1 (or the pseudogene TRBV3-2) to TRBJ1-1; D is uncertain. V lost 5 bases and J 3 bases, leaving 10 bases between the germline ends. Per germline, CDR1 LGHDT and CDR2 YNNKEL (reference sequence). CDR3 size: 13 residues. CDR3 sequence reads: CASSKSRHTEAFF. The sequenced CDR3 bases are TGTGCCAGCAGCAAATCTAGACACACTGAA.

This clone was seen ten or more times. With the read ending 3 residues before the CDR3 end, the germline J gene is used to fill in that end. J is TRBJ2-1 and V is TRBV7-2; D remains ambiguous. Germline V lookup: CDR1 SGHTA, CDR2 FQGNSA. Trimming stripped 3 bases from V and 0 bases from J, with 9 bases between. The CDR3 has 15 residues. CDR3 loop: CASSFDLASYNEQFF. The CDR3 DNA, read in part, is TGTGCCAGCAGCTTTGACTTGGCCTCCTACAATGAG.

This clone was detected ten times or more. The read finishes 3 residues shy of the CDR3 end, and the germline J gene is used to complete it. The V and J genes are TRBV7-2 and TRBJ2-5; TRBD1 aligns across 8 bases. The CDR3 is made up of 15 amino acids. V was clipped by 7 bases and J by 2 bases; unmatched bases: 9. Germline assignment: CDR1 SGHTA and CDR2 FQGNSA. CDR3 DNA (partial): TGTGCCAGCACCCGGGACAGGAGAATACAAGAGACC. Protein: CASTRDRRIQET. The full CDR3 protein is CASTRDRRIQETQYF.

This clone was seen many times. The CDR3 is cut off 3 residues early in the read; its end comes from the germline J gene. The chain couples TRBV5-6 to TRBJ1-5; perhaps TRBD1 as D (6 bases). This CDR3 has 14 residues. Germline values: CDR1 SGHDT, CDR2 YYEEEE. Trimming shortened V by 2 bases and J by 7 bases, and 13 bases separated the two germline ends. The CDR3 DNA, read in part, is TGTGCCAGCAGCTTACAGGGTTCAGGGCAGCCC. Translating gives CASSLQGSGQP. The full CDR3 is CASSLQGSGQPQHF.

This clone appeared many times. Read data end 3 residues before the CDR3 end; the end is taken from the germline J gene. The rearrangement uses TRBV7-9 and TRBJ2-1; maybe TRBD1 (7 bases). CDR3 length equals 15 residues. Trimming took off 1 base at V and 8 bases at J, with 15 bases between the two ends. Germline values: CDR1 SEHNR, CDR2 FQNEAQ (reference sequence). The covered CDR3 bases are TGTGCCAGCAGCTTAGAGTACACCAGGGGGGATGAG. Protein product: CASSLEYTRGDE. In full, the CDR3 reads CASSLEYTRGDEQFF.

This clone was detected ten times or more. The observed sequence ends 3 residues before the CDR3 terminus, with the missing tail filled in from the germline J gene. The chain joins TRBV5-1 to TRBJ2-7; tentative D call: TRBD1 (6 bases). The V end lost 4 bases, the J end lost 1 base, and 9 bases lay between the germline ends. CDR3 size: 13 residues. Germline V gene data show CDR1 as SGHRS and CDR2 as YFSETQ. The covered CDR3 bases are TGCGCCAGCAGCGTACAGGGTTCCTACGAG. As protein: CASSVQGSYE. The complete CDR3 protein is CASSVQGSYEQYF.

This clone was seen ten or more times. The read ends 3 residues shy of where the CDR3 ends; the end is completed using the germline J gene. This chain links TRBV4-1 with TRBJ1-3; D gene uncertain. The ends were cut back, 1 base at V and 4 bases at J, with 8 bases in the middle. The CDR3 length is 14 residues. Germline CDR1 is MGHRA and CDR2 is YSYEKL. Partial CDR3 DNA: TGCGCCAGCAGCCAAGGCGGAGGAGGAAACACC. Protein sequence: CASSQGGGGNT. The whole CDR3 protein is CASSQGGGGNTIYF.

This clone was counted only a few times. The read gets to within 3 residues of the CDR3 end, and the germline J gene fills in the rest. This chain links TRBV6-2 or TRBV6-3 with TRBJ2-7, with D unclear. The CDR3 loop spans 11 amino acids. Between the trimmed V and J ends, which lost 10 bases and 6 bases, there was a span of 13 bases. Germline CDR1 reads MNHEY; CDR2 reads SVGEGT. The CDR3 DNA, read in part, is TGTGCCACCCCCCCCGGTCCCGAG. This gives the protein CATPPGPE. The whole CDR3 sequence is CATPPGPEQYF.

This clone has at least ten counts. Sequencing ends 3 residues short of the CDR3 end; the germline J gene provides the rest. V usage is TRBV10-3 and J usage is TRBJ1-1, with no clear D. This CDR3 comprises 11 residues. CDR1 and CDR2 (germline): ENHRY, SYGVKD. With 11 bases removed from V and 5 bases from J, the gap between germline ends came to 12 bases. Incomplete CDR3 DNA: TGTGCCTCTCTTGGCTGGACTGAA. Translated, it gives CASLGWTE. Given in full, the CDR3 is CASLGWTEAFF.